This TCR beta chain was captured by sequencing in a study of blood T cell repertoires in COVID-19. Clones were sequenced by immunoSEQ multiplex PCR, and TCRdb holds only the in-frame ones, with some missing. In the table there are around 99,000 clones, about nine tenths of which are singletons. This TCR came from a man aged 50 or older with acute or convalescent COVID-19. Sequencing was performed on peripheral blood.

The CDR3 protein is CASSVRDRGLVDQPQHF. The DNA for the CDR3 is TGTGCCAGCAGCGTTCGGGACAGGGGGCTTGTAGATCAGCCCCAGCATTTT. The rearrangement joins TRBV11-3 to TRBJ1-5, with 12 bases lining up with TRBD1. The germline gives CDR1 SGHNT, CDR2 YENEEA. Unmatched junction bases numbered 10, after V lost 5 bases and J lost 5 bases. The CDR3 sequence is 17 residues long.